This T cell receptor beta chain was sequenced for a study of a mutant IDH1 vaccine in newly diagnosed glioma. Turning to the study itself: Eight vaccinations were given in weeks 1, 3, 5, 7, 11, 15, 19 and 23. Commencement of vaccination occurred 4-6 weeks following radiotherapy alone, or concurrently with temozolomide cycles. Treated patients, averaging roughly 44 years, were about 60% male and roughly 38% female.

The CDR3 contains 14 residues. Germline loops: CDR1 SGHNT, CDR2 YYREEE (reference sequence). V trimming: 0 bases; J trimming: 8 bases; junction bases outside the gene matches: 5. Only in-frame clones appear in the TCRdb table, and some are missing; sequencing was by immunoSEQ multiplex PCR. The sample carries about 40,000 clones, about nine tenths recorded once. On this clone itself: Its target is not known.

As to time point: week 5, during vaccination. Each dose of the vaccine consisted of 300 ug of mutant IDH1 20-mer peptide, with topical imiquimod. The source material was PBMCs, sampled from a glioma patient whose treatment included an IDH1 peptide vaccine. The TCR sequence derives from a man aged 50 or older with glioma. The chain is built from TRBV5-4 and TRBJ2-1; 7 bases line up with TRBD1. CDR3 nucleotide sequence: TGTGCCAGCAGCTTGGTGACAGGGTATTATGAGCAGTTCTTC. This sequence encodes CASSLVTGYYEQFF.